The next 20 T cell receptor beta chains were all read from a single sample in a study of human T cells and chemical hapten exposure. Time point denoted: patch test 1, 2 weeks after DPC sensitization. Noted treatment: therapeutic diphenylcyclopropenone sensitization with weekly scalp DPC. TCRdb processed the RACE reads anew with MiXCR; each CDR3 protein has one entry. Among about 120,000 distinct CDR3 sequences, about 12% were seen once, and the ten largest hold 1.3% to 1.5%. The source material was whole blood, sampled in connection with sensitization to the hapten diphenylcyclopropenone (DPC). These receptors were obtained from a woman aged 50 to 65 with alopecia areata. Some clones in this sample may be carry-over from other donors' samples.

The chain couples TRBV3-1 to TRBJ2-1; TRBD2 aligns across 8 bases. The ends lost 3 bases at V and 8 bases at J; junction bases unmatched: 6. This CDR3 has 14 amino acids. Looked up from germline, CDR1 is LGHDT and CDR2 is YNNKEL (reference sequence). CDR3 in amino acids: CASSHGLAGHEQFF. The CDR3 nucleotides are TGTGCCAGCAGCCACGGACTAGCAGGCCATGAGCAGTTCTTC.

This clonotype was seen at least ten times. The chain recombines TRBV12-3 or TRBV12-4 with TRBJ2-1; D gene unclear. The CDR3 sequence is 13 residues long. Deletions cut 2 bases from V and 4 bases from J, with 6 bases between. CDR3 region: CASSLNIYNEQFF. The CDR3 DNA follows: TGTGCCAGCAGTTTAAACATATACAATGAGCAGTTCTTC.

This clonotype was seen at least ten times. The chain links TRBV29-1 to TRBJ2-7; no clear D gene. Germline values: CDR1 SQVTM, CDR2 ANQGSEA. This CDR3 contains 13 residues. V was pared by 6 bases and J by 0 bases, with 12 bases between. The CDR3 is CSVIGQNSYEQYF. The DNA for the CDR3 is TGCAGCGTGATTGGGCAGAACTCCTACGAGCAGTACTTC.

This clonotype was counted many times. The V and J genes are TRBV7-6 and TRBJ2-2, with TRBD1 as a possible D gene (6 bases). CDR1 and CDR2 (germline): SGHVS, FNYEAQ. Trimming pared 4 bases from V and 1 base from J, leaving 16 bases between. This CDR3 region has 17 residues. The CDR3: CASSWLSAGENTGELFF. The CDR3 coding sequence is TGTGCCAGCAGCTGGCTCTCTGCAGGGGAGAACACCGGGGAGCTGTTTTTT.

This clonotype was counted between two and nine times. This chain links TRBV6-1 with TRBJ2-1, with TRBD2 matching 11 bases. The CDR3 contains 17 residues. Trimming at V came to 2 bases and at J to 0 bases, leaving 3 bases not matched to a gene. Per germline, CDR1 MNHNS and CDR2 SASEGT. The CDR3 spells CASSETGTSGSYNEQFF. Here the CDR3 DNA reads TGTGCCAGCAGTGAAACTGGGACTAGCGGCTCCTACAATGAGCAGTTCTTC.

The gene calls are TRBV5-4 and TRBJ2-7; possibly TRBD1 for D (6 bases). Trimming removed 5 bases from V and 5 bases from J, with 14 bases in between. The CDR3 is 13 residues long. CDR1 is SGHNT and CDR2 is YYREEE in the germline V gene (reference sequence). The CDR3 is CASSPGQRNEQYF. In DNA form, the CDR3 reads TGTGCCAGCAGTCCCGGACAGCGCAACGAGCAGTACTTC. Full variable domain (missing parts from reference TRBV5-4 and TRBJ2-7): ETGVTQSPTHLIKTRGQQVTLRCSSQSGHNTVSWYQQALGQGPQFIFQYYREEENGRGNFPPRFSGLQFPNYSSELNVNALELDDSALYLCASSPGQRNEQYFGPGTRLTVT.

This clonotype was detected many times. The CDR3 DNA sequence: TGTGCCAGCAGCTTGGGGGTCCGACTAGCGGGTTCCAGCTCCTACAATGAGCAGTTCTTC. Translation gives CASSLGVRLAGSSSYNEQFF. The J gene is TRBJ2-1, the V gene TRBV7-2; TRBD2 agrees at 10 bases. CDR1 is SGHTA, CDR2 FQGNSA, per germline. The CDR3 runs to 20 residues. Trimming cost V 3 bases and J 0 bases; bases outside gene matches: 14.

This clonotype was seen only a few times. This CDR3 reads CASSPNAQSNQPQHF. CDR3 in DNA: TGTGCCAGCTCACCCAACGCCCAGAGCAATCAGCCCCAGCATTTT. This chain links TRBV18 with TRBJ1-5; D is unresolved. V was pared by 3 bases and J by 1 base, with 10 bases between. The germline CDR1 and CDR2 sequences are KGHSH and LQKENI. The CDR3 is 15 residues long.

This clonotype has ten or more counts. The chain is built from TRBV3-1 and TRBJ2-2, with unresolved D. Germline loops: CDR1 LGHDT, CDR2 YNNKEL (reference sequence). The CDR3 covers 16 residues. Trimming pared 4 bases from V and 7 bases from J, leaving 19 bases between. The CDR3 spells CASSPYGPSNGGELFF. In DNA form, the CDR3 reads TGTGCCAGCAGCCCGTACGGACCCTCCAACGGCGGGGAGCTGTTTTTT.

This clonotype was observed at least ten times. The J gene is TRBJ1-1, the V gene TRBV29-1, with TRBD1 identical over 7 bases. Unmatched junction bases numbered 3, after V lost 7 bases and J lost 1 base. Germline values: CDR1 SQVTM, CDR2 ANQGSEA. This CDR3 contains 12 residues. CDR3 sequence (DNA): TGCAGCGCGGGACAGACGAACACTGAAGCTTTCTTT. Translated, it gives CSAGQTNTEAFF. The whole variable domain, remainder taken from reference TRBV29-1 and TRBJ1-1, is SAVISQKPSRDICQRGTSLTIQCQVDSQVTMMFWYRQQPGQSLTLIATANQGSEATYESGFVIDKFPISRPNLTFSTLTVSNMSPEDSSIYLCSAGQTNTEAFFGQGTRLTVV.

The rearrangement uses TRBV7-2 and TRBJ1-5, with D perhaps TRBD1 (5 bases). CDR1 SGHTA and CDR2 FQGNSA come from the germline V gene. There are 14 residues in the CDR3. Trimming pared 10 bases from V and 0 bases from J, leaving 13 bases between. CDR3 loop: CATTTGSSNQPQHF. For the CDR3, the DNA is TGTGCCACCACTACAGGATCTAGCAATCAGCCCCAGCATTTT.

The chain couples TRBV6-5 to TRBJ1-4; D is uncertain. The CDR3 runs to 18 residues. Germline V gene sequence: CDR1 MNHEY, CDR2 SVGAGI. Deletions cut 0 bases from V and 3 bases from J, with 17 bases between. The CDR3 here is CASSYSRPRSVANEKLFF. The CDR3 DNA reads as TGTGCCAGCAGTTACTCGCGGCCGCGATCGGTAGCTAATGAAAAACTGTTTTTT.

This clonotype was found a few times. V and J are TRBV15 and TRBJ1-1; D gene ambiguous. The V end was cut by 0 bases, the J end by 1 base, with 9 bases between. The CDR3 spans 15 residues. Germline V gives CDR1 LNHNV, CDR2 YYDKDF (reference sequence). CDR3 in DNA: TGTGCCACCAGCAGAGACCCCTTTAGGAACACTGAAGCTTTCTTT. It translates to CATSRDPFRNTEAFF.

This clonotype has a count of ten or more. The chain uses TRBV14 and TRBJ1-2, with D possibly being TRBD1 (6 bases). V lost 1 base and J 1 base, leaving 13 bases between the germline ends. CDR3 size: 16 residues. Germline-derived CDR1 and CDR2 are SGHDN and FVKESK. The CDR3 is CASSQGSGGVNYGYTF. The CDR3 DNA is TGTGCCAGCAGCCAAGGGAGCGGGGGCGTTAACTATGGCTACACCTTC.

This clonotype showed up many times. V and J are TRBV11-2 and TRBJ1-1; D ambiguous. The CDR3 covers 15 residues. CDR1 SGHAT and CDR2 FQNNGV come from the germline V gene. V dropped 5 bases and J dropped 5 bases, with 18 bases sitting between them. Here the CDR3 reads CASSENGQRRTEAFF. The CDR3 DNA follows: TGTGCCAGCAGCGAGAATGGGCAAAGGAGGACTGAAGCTTTCTTT.

This clonotype occurred a few times. The chain recombines TRBV7-8 with TRBJ1-3; D not certain. Germline V gene data show CDR1 as SGHVS and CDR2 as FQNEAQ. Trimming took off 5 bases at V and 0 bases at J, with 14 bases between the two ends. The CDR3 is 16 residues long. The CDR3: CASSQGPGDSGNTIYF. CDR3 in DNA: TGTGCCAGCAGCCAAGGCCCGGGTGACTCTGGAAACACCATATATTTT.

Ten or more counts support this clonotype. The chain uses TRBV7-2 and TRBJ2-7, with D unclear. V lost 3 bases to trimming and J lost 5 bases, with 8 bases between them. Per germline, CDR1 SGHTA and CDR2 FQGNSA. The CDR3 totals 12 residues. The CDR3, as DNA: TGTGCCAGCAGCTTCCAAAGGGACGAGCAGTACTTC. Its protein product is CASSFQRDEQYF.

J is TRBJ2-1 and V is TRBV2, with D uncertain. V dropped 4 bases and J dropped 0 bases, with 10 bases sitting between them. The germline gives CDR1 SNHLY, CDR2 FYNNEI. The CDR3 is made up of 15 amino acids. The CDR3 nucleotides are TGTGCCAGCAGTGCCCGGCCTAGCTCCTACAATGAGCAGTTCTTC. Translating gives CASSARPSSYNEQFF.

V is TRBV29-1 and J is TRBJ2-7; 8 bases agree with TRBD1. Germline V gene data show CDR1 as SQVTM and CDR2 as ANQGSEA. Trimming removed 2 bases from V and 2 bases from J; junction bases left unmatched: 2. This CDR3 is 13 amino acids long. In DNA form, the CDR3 reads TGCAGCGTTGAAACAGGGGGAACCTACGAGCAGTACTTC. It yields the protein CSVETGGTYEQYF.

This clonotype is medium-sized within its sample. This chain connects TRBV29-1 to TRBJ1-4, with a tentative D call TRBD1 (5 bases). This CDR3 region has 13 residues. From germline, CDR1 is SQVTM and CDR2 ANQGSEA. Trimming shortened V by 6 bases and J by 4 bases, and 12 bases separated the two germline ends. The CDR3 coding sequence is TGCAGCGTCGCAGGACACCTTAATGAAAAACTGTTTTTT. It is translated as CSVAGHLNEKLFF.